The rows below give T cell receptor beta chains drawn from one sample of a study of blood T cell repertoires in COVID-19. Only in-frame clones appear in the TCRdb table, and some are missing; sequencing was by immunoSEQ multiplex PCR. The repertoire holds fewer than 200,000 clones, with more than 75% as singletons. The sequencing input was peripheral blood. Source of these receptors: a middle-aged man with active or convalescent COVID-19. Each CDR3 is given with its conserved first and last residue. A D gene is named only where the DNA matches it firmly. Rows give clone size only sometimes, using once, few, many, or a class for an expanded clone.

j_call,d_call,clone_size,v_call,cdr3_nt,cdr3_aa
TRBJ1-1,.,.,TRBV7-2,TGTGCCAGCAGCTCGACAGTGAACACTGAAGCTTTCTTT,CASSSTVNTEAFF
TRBJ1-3,.,few,TRBV4-1,TGCGCCAGCAGGAGGCTCGCGACCTCTGGAAACACCATATATTTT,CASRRLATSGNTIYF
TRBJ1-2,.,.,TRBV2,TGTGCCAGCCAGGCGACCATGGGGCCATATGGCTACACCTTC,CASQATMGPYGYTF
TRBJ1-1,.,few,TRBV6-1,TGTGCCAGCAGTGAAAGGTTGGGGGGTCTGATGAACACTGAAGCTTTCTTT,CASSERLGGLMNTEAFF
TRBJ2-7,TRBD2,.,TRBV11-2,TGTGCCAGCAGCGGCCAAGGGGGGATAGCGGGAGGGTTTGACGAGCAGTACTTC,CASSGQGGIAGGFDEQYF
TRBJ2-7,.,.,TRBV6-4,TGTGCCAGCCTGAGGGTGGGCCGGGGAAAATTGTACGAGCAGTACTTC,CASLRVGRGKLYEQYF
TRBJ1-5,.,once,TRBV2,TGTGCCAGCAGTGGAGAGACACCAATTTTACATTTT,CASSGETPILHF
TRBJ1-3,TRBD1,.,TRBV3-1/TRBV3-2,TGTGCCAGCAGCCATGCAGGGGGAAATTCTGGAAACACCATATATTTT,CASSHAGGNSGNTIYF
TRBJ1-1,TRBD1,few,TRBV27,TGTGCCAGCAGTTTACGGACGATGACAGGGGTTATGGCTGAAGCTTTCTTT,CASSLRTMTGVMAEAFF
TRBJ1-1,TRBD1,.,TRBV15,TGTGCCACCAGCAAACCGAAGGGGGCTGGCACTGAAGCTTTCTTT,CATSKPKGAGTEAFF
TRBJ1-2,.,.,TRBV11-2,TGTGCCAGCAGCCGCAGGGGCGACTATTATGGCTACACCTTC,CASSRRGDYYGYTF
TRBJ2-5,.,.,TRBV3-1/TRBV3-2,TGTGCCAGCAGCCCAGGCGGAACGGGAGTCCAAGAGACCCAGTACTTC,CASSPGGTGVQETQYF
TRBJ2-2,TRBD2,.,TRBV28,TGTGCCAGCAGTTCCGGGACTAGCGGGGGGATATTCGTCACCGGGGAGCTGTTTTTT,CASSSGTSGGIFVTGELFF
TRBJ1-5,TRBD1,once,TRBV19,TGTGCCAGTAGTAGTCGGGACAGGGGTCAGCCCCAGCATTTT,CASSSRDRGQPQHF
TRBJ2-7,TRBD2,.,TRBV28,TGTGCCAGCGGCCTGACTAGCACCTACGAGCAGTACTTC,CASGLTSTYEQYF
TRBJ1-5,.,.,TRBV7-2,TGTGCCAGCAGCTTAAGTACTACCTATAGCAATCAGCCCCAGCATTTT,CASSLSTTYSNQPQHF
TRBJ1-1,.,.,TRBV9,TGTGCCAGCAGCGTAGCTTTGGGGGGCACTGAAGCTTTCTTT,CASSVALGGTEAFF
TRBJ2-7,.,.,TRBV10-3,TGTGCCATCAGTGAGTCGGGAGTTCATTACGAGCAGTACTTC,CAISESGVHYEQYF
TRBJ1-2,TRBD1,.,TRBV6-6,TGTGCCAGCAGTTACTCGAACAGGGGGCTGGGCTACACCTTC,CASSYSNRGLGYTF
TRBJ1-1,.,.,TRBV19,TGTGCCAGTAGTACGGGAAGAATGAACACTGAAGCTTTCTTT,CASSTGRMNTEAFF
TRBJ1-6,.,once,TRBV7-2,TGTGCCAGCAGCTTAACACAACCTAATTCACCCCTCCACTTT,CASSLTQPNSPLHF
TRBJ2-5,.,.,TRBV7-7,TGTGCTAGCAGCCCGAGGGGGAACCAAGAGACCCAGTACTTC,CASSPRGNQETQYF
TRBJ1-5,TRBD1,.,TRBV19,TGTGCCAGTAGTTCTTTATCCCGGACAGGGGAAGGAGAGCCCCAGCATTTT,CASSSLSRTGEGEPQHF
TRBJ1-4,.,.,TRBV19,TGTGCCAGTAGTATGTACACGAAATCTGAAAAACTGTTTTTT,CASSMYTKSEKLFF
TRBJ1-6,.,once,TRBV2,TGTGCCAGCAGTGACCCCCGGCGGGGCAATAATTCACCCCTCCACTTT,CASSDPRRGNNSPLHF
TRBJ1-2,.,.,TRBV5-1,TGCGCCAGCAGCTCCACCGGATTCGGGGAGCGCTATGGCTACACCTTC,CASSSTGFGERYGYTF
TRBJ2-7,.,.,TRBV7-9,TGTGCCATTCCACTAGAGGGCTACGAGCAGTACTTC,CAIPLEGYEQYF
TRBJ2-7,TRBD1,.,TRBV27,TGTGCCAGCAGTCGGACAGGGAACTACGAGCAGTACTTC,CASSRTGNYEQYF
TRBJ2-3,.,.,TRBV27,TGTGCCAGCAGGCTGTCCCGGGCGGGGTTGAGGGTAAGCAATACGCAGTATTTT,CASRLSRAGLRVSNTQYF
TRBJ2-7,TRBD2,.,TRBV19,TGTGCCAGTAGTACCCTCCCATTGACTAGCGGGACAAGCTACGAGCAGTACTTC,CASSTLPLTSGTSYEQYF
TRBJ2-7,TRBD2,once,TRBV7-8,TGTGCCAGCAGCTTCACTAGCGGGGGCTACGAGCAGTACTTC,CASSFTSGGYEQYF
TRBJ2-3,TRBD2,.,TRBV30,TGTGCCTGGAGTGCCCTAGCGGGAGGGACAGATACGCAGTATTTT,CAWSALAGGTDTQYF
TRBJ2-7,TRBD2,.,TRBV6-1,TGTGCCAGCAGTGAAACTAGCGGGGGTTACGAGCAGTACTTC,CASSETSGGYEQYF
TRBJ2-1,TRBD2,.,TRBV7-3,TGTGCCAGCAGCCCAGCGGTAGCGGGGGGCAATGAGCAGTTCTTC,CASSPAVAGGNEQFF
TRBJ1-2,TRBD1,.,TRBV10-2,TGCGCCAGCAGTGAGTCAGGGGGCGCCGATGGCTACACCTTC,CASSESGGADGYTF
TRBJ2-2,.,.,TRBV2,TGTGCCAGCAGTGAAGAGAGGGCTAGTTACACCGGGGAGCTGTTTTTT,CASSEERASYTGELFF
TRBJ1-5,.,.,TRBV5-1,TGCGCCAGCAGCTTGGAGGCTAGTAGCAATCAGCCCCAGCATTTT,CASSLEASSNQPQHF
TRBJ2-1,.,.,TRBV4-3,TGCGCCAGCAGCCAAGAGGACAGCGTCTACAATGAGCAGTTCTTC,CASSQEDSVYNEQFF
TRBJ2-3,TRBD2,.,TRBV4-2,TGTGCCAGCAGCCAAGGGGGGACTACCACAGATACGCAGTATTTT,CASSQGGTTTDTQYF
TRBJ2-7,TRBD1,.,TRBV4-2,TGTGCCAGCAGCATACAGGGGGAGCCCATCTACGAGCAGTACTTC,CASSIQGEPIYEQYF
TRBJ1-5,TRBD1,.,TRBV28,TGTGCCAGCAGTTCCACAGGGGGGGTTAAGCATTTT,CASSSTGGVKHF
TRBJ1-3,TRBD1,.,TRBV19,TGTGCCAGTAGTTGGGACAGCTACTCTGGAAACACCATATATTTT,CASSWDSYSGNTIYF
TRBJ1-2,TRBD1,.,TRBV7-3,TGTGCCAGCAGCCGGACAGGGAACTATGGCTACACCTTC,CASSRTGNYGYTF
TRBJ2-7,TRBD1,.,TRBV19,TGTGCCAGTAGCTCCCGGGACAGAGGTGACGAGCAGTACTTC,CASSSRDRGDEQYF
TRBJ2-3,TRBD1,.,TRBV6-4,TGTGCCAGCAGTGACCCAGGGGGCCCGAATACGCAGTATTTT,CASSDPGGPNTQYF
TRBJ1-1,.,.,TRBV12-5,TGTGCTAGTGGTCTCGCCGGACTTTCTGCCACTGAAGCTTTCTTT,CASGLAGLSATEAFF
TRBJ1-6,TRBD1,.,TRBV7-9,TGTGCCAGCAGTCCCCGACAGGGGGCGGATTCACCCCTCCACTTT,CASSPRQGADSPLHF
TRBJ2-5,.,.,TRBV3-1/TRBV3-2,TGTGCCAGCAGCCAAAACCACCTAGGTGGAGAGACCCAGTACTTC,CASSQNHLGGETQYF
TRBJ1-2,TRBD1,once,TRBV29-1,TGCAGCCTAACGACAGGGAACCCGGCTGGCTACACCTTC,CSLTTGNPAGYTF
TRBJ2-3,.,.,TRBV3-1/TRBV3-2,TGTGCCAGCAGCCAAGCCTCGGTAGATACGCAGTATTTT,CASSQASVDTQYF
TRBJ2-1,TRBD2,.,TRBV30,TGTGCCTGGAGGCCGGGACTAGGAACTCAGCAGTTCTTC,CAWRPGLGTQQFF
TRBJ2-1,TRBD2,once,TRBV7-9,TGTGCCAGCAGCGCCCGCCGACTAGCGGGGGGATACAATGAGCAGTTCTTC,CASSARRLAGGYNEQFF
TRBJ1-2,TRBD1,.,TRBV30,TGTGCCTGGGGACAGGGGGCTAACTATGGCTACACCTTC,CAWGQGANYGYTF
TRBJ1-2,TRBD1,.,TRBV7-8,TGTGCCAGCAGCTTAGCGGGACAGGGCCCTAACTATGGCTACACCTTC,CASSLAGQGPNYGYTF
TRBJ1-2,.,few,TRBV10-3,TGTGCCATCAGTGAGTCGGTCAGGAACCCTCATGGCTACACCTTC,CAISESVRNPHGYTF
TRBJ2-7,.,.,TRBV11-3,TGTGCCAGCAGCTTACGCTTAAGCGGCTCCTACGAGCAGTACTTC,CASSLRLSGSYEQYF
TRBJ2-6,.,.,TRBV18,TGTGCCAGCTCACCATTGGGGCAGGGCGCTGGGGCCAACGTCCTGACTTTC,CASSPLGQGAGANVLTF
TRBJ2-4,TRBD1,.,TRBV18,TGTGCCAGCTCACCCAACAGGGGGTTCGCCAAAAACATTCAGTACTTC,CASSPNRGFAKNIQYF